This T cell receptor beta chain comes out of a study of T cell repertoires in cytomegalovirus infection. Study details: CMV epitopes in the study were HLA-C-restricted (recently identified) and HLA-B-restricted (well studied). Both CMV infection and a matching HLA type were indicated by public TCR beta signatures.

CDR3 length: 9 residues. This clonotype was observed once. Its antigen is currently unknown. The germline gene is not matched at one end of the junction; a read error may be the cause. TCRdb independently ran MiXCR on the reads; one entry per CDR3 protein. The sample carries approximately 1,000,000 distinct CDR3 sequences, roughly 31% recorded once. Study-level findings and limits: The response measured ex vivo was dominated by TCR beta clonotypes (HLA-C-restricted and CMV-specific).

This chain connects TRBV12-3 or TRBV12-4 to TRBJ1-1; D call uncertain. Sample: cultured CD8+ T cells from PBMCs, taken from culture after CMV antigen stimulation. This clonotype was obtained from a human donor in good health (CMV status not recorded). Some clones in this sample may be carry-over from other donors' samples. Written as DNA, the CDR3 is TGTGCCAGCAGTTCACCGAAAACCTTT. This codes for CASSSPKTF.